The 11 T cell receptor beta chains presented below share a single source sample, sequenced in a study of T-cell memory formation after mild COVID-19. TCRdb recomputed calls from the 5' RACE reads with MiXCR, one row per CDR3 protein. The top ten clones hold more than 3% of a sample with around 200,000 distinct CDR3 sequences, about a fifth of them seen once. What was sequenced was PBMCs or a T cell subset sorted from them (not recorded which). Every receptor here comes from a young man who had mild COVID-19 (a few samples of this study predate the infection). Cell type and time point are not known.

V is TRBV30 and J is TRBJ1-2; a weak D match, TRBD1 (5 bases). This CDR3 has 14 amino acids. In germline, CDR1 is GTSNPN, CDR2 SVGIG (reference sequence). V dropped 1 base and J dropped 2 bases, with 11 bases sitting between them. In DNA, the CDR3 is TGTGCCTGGAGTGGAAGGGGCTGGAACTATGGCTACACCTTC. It encodes CAWSGRGWNYGYTF.

The V and J genes are TRBV5-1 and TRBJ2-3, with TRBD2 as a possible D gene (7 bases). The CDR3 has 14 amino acids. V was pared by 3 bases and J by 11 bases, with 19 bases between. CDR1 is SGHRS and CDR2 is YFSETQ in the germline V gene. This CDR3 is CASSWEGGTEGQYF. The CDR3, as DNA: TGCGCCAGCAGCTGGGAGGGGGGCACAGAGGGGCAGTATTTT.

The rearrangement joins TRBV4-2 to TRBJ1-4; D perhaps matches TRBD1 (6 bases). Deletions cut 0 bases from V and 1 base from J, with 9 bases between. The CDR3 has 16 amino acids. Germline V gene data show CDR1 as LGHNA and CDR2 as YNFKEQ. CDR3 protein: CASSQDWGRTNEKLFF. CDR3 coding DNA: TGTGCCAGCAGCCAAGATTGGGGGCGAACTAATGAAAAACTGTTTTTT.

The rearrangement joins TRBV5-4 to TRBJ2-5, with D hard to call. This CDR3 is built from 14 residues. V was shortened by 1 base and J by 2 bases, with 9 bases between the two germline ends. The germline V gene has CDR1 SGHNT and CDR2 YYREEE (reference sequence). DNA of the CDR3: TGTGCCAGCAGCTTGTCGCCGGAACAAGAGACCCAGTACTTC. Translating gives CASSLSPEQETQYF.

The chain combines TRBV18 with TRBJ2-5; D may match TRBD1 or TRBD2 (6 bases each). Trimming left V 3 bases short and J 1 base short, with 9 bases between. Germline V gives CDR1 KGHSH, CDR2 LQKENI. The length of the CDR3 is 14 residues. The DNA for the CDR3 is TGTGCCAGCTCACCGAGGGGGGCCCAAGAGACCCAGTACTTC. This sequence encodes CASSPRGAQETQYF.

The V gene is TRBV7-9, the J gene TRBJ1-2; TRBD1 aligns across 7 bases. The CDR3 is 12 residues long. The germline CDR1 and CDR2 sequences are SEHNR and FQNEAQ (reference sequence). Trimming removed 5 bases from V and 7 bases from J; junction bases left unmatched: 4. This CDR3 is CASSPRGIGYTF. The CDR3, as DNA: TGTGCCAGCAGCCCCAGGGGGATTGGCTACACCTTC.

This clonotype has just a few counts. This chain uses TRBV7-3 with TRBJ2-3; 8 nucleotides align to TRBD2. The germline V gene has CDR1 SGHTA and CDR2 FQGTGA. The CDR3 spans 14 residues. V was pared by 5 bases and J by 6 bases, with 7 bases of the junction left unmatched. CDR3 loop: CASSRGLARDTQYF. CDR3 sequence (DNA): TGTGCCAGCAGCCGCGGACTAGCTCGTGATACGCAGTATTTT. Drawing the rest from reference TRBV7-3 and TRBJ2-3, the complete variable domain is GAGVSQTPSNKVTEKGKYVELRCDPISGHTALYWYRQSLGQGPEFLIYFQGTGAADDSGLPNDRFFAVRPEGSVSTLKIQRTERGDSAVYLCASSRGLARDTQYFGPGTRLTVL.

This chain joins TRBV5-1 and TRBJ2-5; possibly TRBD2 for D (6 bases). V lost 4 bases, J lost 1 base, and 14 bases lay in between. Germline CDR1 is SGHRS and CDR2 is YFSETQ. The CDR3 has 15 amino acids. The CDR3 protein is CASSSAGRIQETQYF. The CDR3 DNA sequence: TGCGCCAGCAGCAGCGCCGGGAGAATCCAAGAGACCCAGTACTTC.

The gene calls are TRBV7-3 and TRBJ2-1, with no clear D. This CDR3 spans 13 amino acids. CDR1 SGHTA and CDR2 FQGTGA come from the germline V gene. V gave up 4 bases and J gave up 8 bases, with 12 bases separating them. In DNA, the CDR3 is TGTGCCAGCAGCTCCTTAATAAGCGATGAGCAGTTCTTC. Its translation: CASSSLISDEQFF.

The gene calls are TRBV6-5 and TRBJ2-3; 9 bases agree with TRBD2. Germline V lookup: CDR1 MNHEY, CDR2 SVGAGI. The junction had 5 bases not matched to a gene; V was cut back by 0 bases and J by 7 bases. This CDR3 comprises 15 residues. The chain's CDR3 is CASSYSAGGPYTQYF. CDR3 nucleotides: TGTGCCAGCAGTTACTCGGCGGGGGGGCCCTATACGCAGTATTTT.

There are a few counts of this clonotype. The V call is TRBV6-5, the J call TRBJ1-6; tentatively, D is TRBD1 (6 bases). Germline assignment: CDR1 MNHEY and CDR2 SVGAGI. CDR3 length equals 17 residues. With 4 bases removed from V and 0 bases from J, the gap between germline ends came to 13 bases. The CDR3, as DNA: TGTGCCAGCAGTTCCCGGGGGGGCAGCTCCTATAATTCACCCCTCCACTTT. Its translation is CASSSRGGSSYNSPLHF.